This TCR beta chain was sequenced in a study of cytomegalovirus exposure and HLA in healthy donors. Study results and caveats: While the bulk of TCR sequences proved rare, some public TCRs turned up in many donors. Only CMV serostatus was available as immune exposure information. There were under 200 TCR beta chains listed as cytomegalovirus-associated.

About this clone itself: Its matching antigen is unknown.

Although they were nominally healthy when sampled, donors likely had unrecorded immune exposures. The PCR ran on 60 Vbeta and 13 Jbeta primers. Libraries were prepared by immunoSEQ multiplex PCR; TCRdb keeps only in-frame clonotypes and omits some of them. The data contain more than 35,000 clones, around 68% of them singletons. The source of this sequence is a middle-aged man in good health and CMV-seronegative. The sample was PBMCs.

This chain's CDR3 is CAWRGKTGGPLNSPLHF. The CDR3 DNA reads as TGTGCCTGGAGAGGCAAGACGGGGGGGCCTTTAAATTCACCCCTCCACTTT. The rearrangement uses TRBV30 and TRBJ1-6; TRBD1 might be the D (6 bases). Germline V gene data show CDR1 as GTSNPN and CDR2 as SVGIG (reference sequence). CDR3 length: 17 amino acids. V lost 3 bases to trimming and J lost 7 bases, with 22 bases between them.